The 14 T cell receptor beta chains presented below share a single source sample, sequenced in a study of T-cell memory formation after mild COVID-19. One entry per CDR3 protein, called by TCRdb with MiXCR from the 5' RACE reads. The sample includes about 500,000 distinct CDR3 sequences, just over 20% seen only once; the top ten take roughly an eighth. Sequenced sample: PBMCs or a T cell subset sorted from them (not recorded which). These receptors all stem from an adult woman who had mild COVID-19 (a few samples of this study predate the infection). Cell type and time point are not known.

The chain is built from TRBV30 and TRBJ1-4; 8 positions agree with TRBD1. In germline, CDR1 is GTSNPN, CDR2 SVGIG (reference sequence). The CDR3 length is 15 residues. V dropped 0 bases and J dropped 8; count of bases not matched to a gene: 8. For the CDR3, the DNA is TGTGCCTGGAGTGTGAACAGGGGGACGTCGGAAAAACTGTTTTTT. As protein: CAWSVNRGTSEKLFF.

The chain joins TRBV12-3 or TRBV12-4 to TRBJ2-1; 10 positions match TRBD2. The trim removed 5 bases at V and 3 bases at J, leaving 4 bases unmatched. The CDR3 loop spans 15 amino acids. The CDR3 is CASSAGTSDYNEQFF. In DNA form, the CDR3 reads TGTGCCAGCAGTGCCGGGACTAGCGACTACAATGAGCAGTTCTTC.

In this sample, this clonotype turned up a few times. The rearrangement links TRBV18 to TRBJ2-7, with 10 bases matching TRBD1. Germline assignment: CDR1 KGHSH and CDR2 LQKENI. This CDR3 is built from 15 residues. V trimming: 5 bases; J trimming: 2 bases; junction bases outside the gene matches: 6. For the CDR3, the DNA is TGTGCCAGCTCATACGACAGGGGGCGACCCTACGAGCAGTACTTC. Protein product: CASSYDRGRPYEQYF.

This clonotype was counted only a few times. V gene TRBV6-2 or TRBV6-3 combines with J gene TRBJ2-1, with D possibly being TRBD2 (5 bases). The germline V gene has CDR1 MNHEY and CDR2 SVGEGT. Deletions cut 4 bases from V and 6 bases from J, with 7 bases between. The CDR3 contains 12 residues. CDR3 residues: CASSSTSNEQFF. The CDR3, as DNA: TGTGCCAGCAGTTCAACTAGCAATGAGCAGTTCTTC.

This clonotype was seen just once. The V and J genes are TRBV29-1 and TRBJ2-1, with a tentative D call TRBD1 (6 bases). The V gene's germline CDR1 is SQVTM and CDR2 ANQGSEA. With 6 bases removed from V and 10 bases from J, the gap between germline ends came to 37 bases. The CDR3 contains 19 residues. CDR3 coding DNA: TGCAGCGTGGGCCAAGACCAGGTCACAAGTAGCCTCGTGGGGACAGAGCAGTTCTTC. Its translation: CSVGQDQVTSSLVGTEQFF.

The chain carries TRBV7-3 and TRBJ2-7; D possibly corresponds to TRBD2 (6 bases). The CDR3 loop spans 16 amino acids. V lost 0 bases and J 7 bases, leaving 19 bases between the germline ends. Germline V CDR1 and CDR2: SGHTA, FQGTGA. The CDR3 coding sequence is TGTGCCAGCAGCTTAACGTCGGGGGACGGGATAGTGGAGCAGTACTTC. Encoded protein: CASSLTSGDGIVEQYF.

The V and J genes are TRBV2 and TRBJ1-5; 12 bases are a match to TRBD1. J lost 3 bases, V lost 6 bases, and 6 bases had no gene match. Per germline, CDR1 SNHLY and CDR2 FYNNEI. The length of the CDR3 is 16 residues. The CDR3 region has the DNA TGTGCCAGCAGCTGGGACAGGGGGCTCCCCAATCAGCCCCAGCATTTT. Residues: CASSWDRGLPNQPQHF.

This chain uses TRBV6-2 or TRBV6-3 with TRBJ1-4, with D possibly TRBD1 on 5 matching bases. The CDR3 loop spans 17 amino acids. The V gene lost 0 bases and the J gene lost 4 bases, with 15 bases spanning the gap. Germline CDR1 is MNHEY and CDR2 is SVGEGT. The CDR3 DNA is TGTGCCAGCAGTTACTCCGGGACGGCTGCTGTTAATGAAAAACTGTTTTTT. It translates to CASSYSGTAAVNEKLFF.

This clonotype was recorded a few times. The chain employs TRBV24-1 and TRBJ2-2; 7 positions agree with TRBD1. V lost 9 bases to trimming and J lost 4 bases; unmatched junction nucleotides: 10. Per the germline V gene, CDR1 is KGHDR and CDR2 is SFDVKD. The CDR3 is 15 amino acids. The CDR3 reads CATQVEGQSTGELFF. The CDR3 DNA reads TGTGCCACCCAGGTTGAGGGACAGTCCACCGGGGAGCTGTTTTTT.

This chain connects TRBV29-1 to TRBJ2-7, with TRBD1 identical over 8 bases. This CDR3 has 13 residues. V dropped 1 base and J dropped 5; count of bases not matched to a gene: 4. CDR1 and CDR2 (germline): SQVTM, ANQGSEA. The CDR3 protein is CSVEGTGNNEQYF. CDR3 bases: TGCAGCGTTGAAGGGACAGGGAACAACGAGCAGTACTTC.

The V call is TRBV7-8, the J call TRBJ1-2, with TRBD1 matching over 9 bases. Trimming removed 0 bases from V and 4 bases from J; junction bases left unmatched: 3. Germline assignment: CDR1 SGHVS and CDR2 FQNEAQ. The CDR3 length is 15 residues. Here the CDR3 reads CASSLARDRVYGYTF. As DNA, the CDR3 is TGTGCCAGCAGCTTAGCGAGGGACAGGGTCTATGGCTACACCTTC. The full variable domain, in which reference TRBV7-8 and TRBJ1-2 provide the parts outside the CDR3, is GAGVSQSPRYKVAKRGQDVALRCDPISGHVSLFWYQQALGQGPEFLTYFQNEAQLDKSGLPSDRFFAERPEGSVSTLKIQRTQQEDSAVYLCASSLARDRVYGYTFGSGTRLTVV.

This clonotype was found a few times. The chain carries TRBV5-4 and TRBJ2-2; D remains unclear. CDR1 is SGHNT and CDR2 is YYREEE in the germline V gene (reference sequence). CDR3 length equals 11 residues. V was clipped by 2 bases and J by 8 bases, with 4 bases between them. The CDR3 coding sequence is TGTGCCAGCAGCTTCAGGGGGGAGCTGTTTTTT. Residues: CASSFRGELFF.

Here the CDR3 reads CASSYQGYEQFF. CDR3 nucleotide sequence: TGTGCCAGTAGTTACCAGGGGTACGAGCAGTTCTTC. The chain is built from TRBV19 and TRBJ2-1; a possible D gene is TRBD1 (6 bases). V gave up 5 bases and J gave up 10 bases, with 12 bases separating them. This CDR3 contains 12 residues. Germline CDR1 is LNHDA and CDR2 is SQIVND (reference sequence).

The J gene is TRBJ1-3, the V gene TRBV2; D gene uncertain. This CDR3 comprises 13 residues. The germline gives CDR1 SNHLY, CDR2 FYNNEI. Deletions cut 3 bases from V and 8 bases from J, with 11 bases between. Here the CDR3 reads CASSDSRVDTIYF. The CDR3 region has the DNA TGTGCCAGCAGTGATAGTCGTGTTGACACCATATATTTT.